This T cell receptor beta chain is from a study of shared clonotypes between healthy human individuals. Background on the study: Every donor yielded three CD4 naive, three CD4 memory, two CD8 naive and one CD8 memory plate.

A CD45RA-negative memory subset and a CD45RA+ naive subset were separated from the CD4+ cells. Comment on this clone: The antigen is not known.

General study points: On the whole, naive subsets had larger estimated richness than memory subsets had. Naive CD4 clonotypes overlapped across several donors at roughly 5.1%.

Method: immunoSEQ multiplex PCR; TCRdb's copy keeps in-frame clones and lacks some. There are about 1,500,000 clones in the sample; roughly 96% occur only once, and over 1% lies in the top ten. Germline values: CDR1 ENHRY, CDR2 SYGVKD. There are 13 residues in the CDR3. Trimming removed 3 bases at V and 4 bases at J, with 9 bases between. The source material was naive CD4+ T cells sorted from blood. The subset is: CD45RA+ positively selected. The chain is built from TRBV10-3 and TRBJ2-5; D is possibly TRBD1 or TRBD2 (5 bases each). The source of this sequence is a man aged 25-45 years in good health. This chain's CDR3 is CAISEKGPETQYF. The CDR3, as DNA: TGTGCCATCAGTGAAAAGGGACCAGAGACCCAGTACTTC.